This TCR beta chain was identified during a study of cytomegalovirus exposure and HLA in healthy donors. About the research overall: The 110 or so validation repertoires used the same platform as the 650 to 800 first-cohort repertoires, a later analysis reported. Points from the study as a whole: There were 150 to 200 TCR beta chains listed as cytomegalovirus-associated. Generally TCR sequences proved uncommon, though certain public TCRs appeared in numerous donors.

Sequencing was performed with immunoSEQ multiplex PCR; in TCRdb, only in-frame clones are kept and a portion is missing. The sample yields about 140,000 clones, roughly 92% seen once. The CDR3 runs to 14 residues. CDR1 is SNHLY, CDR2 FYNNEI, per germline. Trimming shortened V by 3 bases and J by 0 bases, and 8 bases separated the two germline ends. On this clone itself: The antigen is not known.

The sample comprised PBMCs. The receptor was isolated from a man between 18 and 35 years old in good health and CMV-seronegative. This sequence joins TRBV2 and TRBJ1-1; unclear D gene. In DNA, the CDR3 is TGTGCCAGCAGTGAGCGTCTCATGAACACTGAAGCTTTCTTT. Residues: CASSERLMNTEAFF.